A selection of T cell receptor beta chains follows, all from one sample in a study of cytomegalovirus exposure and HLA in healthy donors. TCRdb's copy holds only in-frame clones and misses some; the assay was immunoSEQ multiplex PCR. The sample contains around 130,000 clones, around 84% of which appear only once. Sequenced input: PBMCs. These TCRs come from a woman between 18 and 29 years old in good health and CMV-seropositive. The conserved cysteine and the conserved F or W are not part of the CDR3 here.

>TRBJ1-4|TRBV18
ASSPSLRDQKLF
>TRBJ2-5|TRBV30
AWSRSGGERQTQY
>TRBJ2-3|TRBV21-1
ASSKGQKVTTGTGYRTDTQY
>TRBJ2-7|TRBV5-6
ASSLIGSYEQY
>TRBJ1-2|TRBV29-1
SVEDGGYYGYT
>TRBJ2-5|TRBV9
ASSVVGQGGRETQY
>TRBJ2-5|TRBV28
ASSRGQETQY
>TRBJ2-1|TRBV7-7
ASSLDRNNEQF
>TRBJ2-3|TRBV9
ASSLTRDTQY
>TRBJ1-2|TRBV27
ASSNSYGYT
>TRBJ2-5|TRBV5-5
ASSLGLLETQY
>TRBJ1-6|TRBV5-1
ASRVDGQRGSPLH
>TRBJ1-6|TRBV12-2
ASRLGKSGPLH
>TRBJ2-6|TRBV9
ASSNNPGQTIVGANVLT
>TRBJ1-1|TRBV7-9
ASSDDRTGVNTEAF
>TRBJ2-2|TRBV6-1
ASTLAAYTGELF
>.|TRBV15
ATSRDAGDEQY
>TRBJ1-6|TRBV28
ASSFADSSPLH
>TRBJ2-1|TRBV27
ASYGGGVANEQF
>TRBJ2-3|TRBV5-1
ASSLEGDTSTDTQY
>TRBJ1-5|TRBV9
ASRAPETGGRH
>TRBJ2-6|TRBV4-1
ASSRFGQGSSGANVLT
>TRBJ2-7|TRBV18
ASSGTGSSSYEQY
>TRBJ1-5|TRBV19
ASSRDRGMGQPQH
>TRBJ2-5|TRBV5-4
ASSFGGGAQETQY